The next 21 T cell receptor beta chains were all read from a single sample in a study of blood T cell repertoires in COVID-19. Generated by immunoSEQ multiplex PCR, the TCRdb table keeps only in-frame clones and is missing some. The sample includes under 150,000 clones, less than 80% of them seen just once. What was sequenced was peripheral blood. The receptors were sampled from a man in his 60s with acute or convalescent COVID-19.

This sequence joins TRBV29-1 and TRBJ2-7; a possible D gene is TRBD2 (6 bases). Germline assignment: CDR1 SQVTM and CDR2 ANQGSEA. CDR3 length: 12 residues. With 7 bases removed from V and 0 bases from J, the gap between germline ends came to 10 bases. CDR3 DNA sequence: TGCAGCGCCCGGGAGTTCTCCTACGAGCAGTACTTC. This gives the protein CSAREFSYEQYF.

The chain has TRBV4-3 and TRBJ2-7, with 7 bases that match TRBD2. Germline values: CDR1 LGHNA, CDR2 YSLEER. The CDR3 runs 15 residues. The V gene end was trimmed by 3 bases and the J gene end by 0 bases; junction bases not matched to a gene: 5. The CDR3 DNA reads as TGCGCCAGCAGCCAGTGGCTAGCGGTCTCCTACGAGCAGTACTTC. This sequence encodes CASSQWLAVSYEQYF.

V gene TRBV3-1 (or the pseudogene TRBV3-2) combines with J gene TRBJ2-7, with 16 bases matching TRBD2. J gave up 3 bases and V 1 base, and 9 bases lay outside the gene matches. The CDR3 loop spans 19 amino acids. The germline V gene has CDR1 LGHDT and CDR2 YNNKEL (reference sequence). The CDR3 nucleotides read TGTGCCAGCAGCCAAGGGCTGAGTGGGACTAGCGGGAGGGTCTACGAGCAGTACTTC. Translating it yields CASSQGLSGTSGRVYEQYF.

V usage is TRBV6-1 and J usage is TRBJ2-3; tentative D call: TRBD2 (5 bases). V lost 3 bases and J lost 4, with 11 bases in between. The CDR3 has 14 amino acids. Germline V CDR1 and CDR2: MNHNS, SASEGT. The CDR3 coding sequence is TGTGCCAGCAGTGACCGTGGGAGTCCAGATACGCAGTATTTT. It yields the protein CASSDRGSPDTQYF.

This chain links TRBV28 with TRBJ2-5; weak D call: TRBD1 (6 bases). This CDR3 is 14 amino acids long. Trimming left V 4 bases short and J 2 bases short, with 11 bases between. Looked up from germline, CDR1 is MDHEN and CDR2 is SYDVKM. The CDR3 DNA sequence: TGTGCCAGCAGTTCGCTACAGGGACAAGAGACCCAGTACTTC. Encoded protein: CASSSLQGQETQYF.

The V call is TRBV5-5, the J call TRBJ1-5; unclear D gene. The CDR3 length is 15 residues. The germline gives CDR1 SGHKS, CDR2 YYEKEE (reference sequence). Trimming cost V 4 bases and J 4 bases, with 15 bases left between them. The DNA of the CDR3 is TGTGCCAGCAGCGCGGGATCGACCTATAATCAGCCCCAGCATTTT. As protein: CASSAGSTYNQPQHF.

This chain joins TRBV6-2 or TRBV6-3 and TRBJ1-6, with D hard to call. CDR1 is MNHEY and CDR2 is SVGEGT in the germline V gene. This CDR3 has 13 amino acids. Trimming took 4 bases from V and 14 from J, leaving 15 bases between them. The CDR3 nucleotides read TGTGCCAGCAGTTCCGGGATCCCATCCACCCTCCACTTT. Amino acids: CASSSGIPSTLHF.

The V gene is TRBV28, the J gene TRBJ2-1; 7 bases agree with TRBD2. After removal of 5 bases from V and 3 bases from J, the junction contained 4 bases not matched to a gene. The CDR3 sequence is 14 residues long. Germline CDR1 and CDR2: MDHEN and SYDVKM. CDR3 nucleotide sequence: TGTGCCAGCAGTGGACTAGTTATCTACAATGAGCAGTTCTTC. It yields the protein CASSGLVIYNEQFF.

V gene TRBV30 combines with J gene TRBJ1-4, with D perhaps TRBD1 (6 bases). The length of the CDR3 is 13 residues. The germline V and J ends were trimmed by 5 bases and 5 bases, with 12 bases remaining between them. Germline CDR1 and CDR2: GTSNPN and SVGIG (reference sequence). CDR3 nucleotides: TGTGCCTGGGAACGTGACAGGAATGAAAAACTGTTTTTT. Translating gives CAWERDRNEKLFF.

This chain joins TRBV28 and TRBJ2-4; D gene unclear. V was trimmed by 2 bases and J by 5 bases, leaving 7 bases between them. The germline V gene encodes CDR1 MDHEN and CDR2 SYDVKM. There are 13 residues in the CDR3. CDR3 residues: CASSLSRENIQYF. CDR3 in DNA: TGTGCCAGCAGTTTAAGTCGGGAAAACATTCAGTACTTC.

The chain joins TRBV5-1 to TRBJ1-6; no firm D call. V lost 4 bases to trimming and J lost 0 bases, with 11 bases between them. This CDR3 spans 16 amino acids. Germline V lookup: CDR1 SGHRS, CDR2 YFSETQ. This chain's CDR3 is CASSVDGSSYNSPLHF. The CDR3 bases are TGCGCCAGCAGCGTGGACGGGAGCTCCTATAATTCACCCCTCCACTTT. The whole variable domain, remainder taken from reference TRBV5-1 and TRBJ1-6, is KAGVTQTPRYLIKTRGQQVTLSCSPISGHRSVSWYQQTPGQGLQFLFEYFSETQRNKGNFPGRFSGRQFSNSRSEMNVSTLELGDSALYLCASSVDGSSYNSPLHFGNGTRLTVT.

The gene calls are TRBV5-1 and TRBJ2-2, with D unresolved. Germline V lookup: CDR1 SGHRS, CDR2 YFSETQ. V lost 2 bases to trimming and J lost 5 bases, with 13 bases between them. The CDR3 loop spans 15 amino acids. CDR3 residues: CASSFAHRRTGELFF. DNA of the CDR3: TGCGCCAGCAGCTTTGCTCATCGTAGAACCGGGGAGCTGTTTTTT. The whole variable domain, remainder taken from reference TRBV5-1 and TRBJ2-2, is KAGVTQTPRYLIKTRGQQVTLSCSPISGHRSVSWYQQTPGQGLQFLFEYFSETQRNKGNFPGRFSGRQFSNSRSEMNVSTLELGDSALYLCASSFAHRRTGELFFGEGSRLTVL.

The V and J genes are TRBV6-1 and TRBJ1-2; a weak D match, TRBD1 (5 bases). This CDR3 contains 13 residues. V was clipped by 2 bases and J by 9 bases, with 13 bases between them. Germline CDR1 is MNHNS and CDR2 is SASEGT. CDR3 sequence (DNA): TGTGCCAGCAGTGAAAGTCAATGGGGCAGCTACACCTTC. Residues: CASSESQWGSYTF.

The chain combines TRBV7-8 with TRBJ2-1; 7 bases map to TRBD1. The V segment lost 5 bases and the J segment 3 bases; nucleotides outside the gene matches: 7. Germline CDR1 is SGHVS and CDR2 is FQNEAQ. This CDR3 spans 15 amino acids. For the CDR3, the DNA is TGTGCCAGCAGCCGAGACAGGGATCGCTACAATGAGCAGTTCTTC. It yields the protein CASSRDRDRYNEQFF.

V gene TRBV27 combines with J gene TRBJ1-4; possible D gene TRBD1, 6 bases. Germline V gene lookup returns CDR1 MNHEY and CDR2 SMNVEV (reference sequence). V was clipped by 6 bases and J by 5 bases, with 19 bases between them. The CDR3 is made up of 16 amino acids. CDR3 sequence: CASRLNSQGLNEKLFF. The DNA of the CDR3 is TGTGCCAGCAGACTTAATTCGCAGGGGTTAAATGAAAAACTGTTTTTT. The complete variable domain, with remaining parts taken from reference TRBV27 and TRBJ1-4, reads EAQVTQNPRYLITVTGKKLTVTCSQNMNHEYMSWYRQDPGLGLRQIYYSMNVEVTDKGDVPEGYKVSRKEKRNFPLILESPSPNQTSLYFCASRLNSQGLNEKLFFGSGTQLSVL.

This clone was observed a few times. V and J are TRBV4-1 and TRBJ2-7; 8 bases match TRBD2. The CDR3 length is 16 residues. CDR1 is MGHRA, CDR2 YSYEKL, per germline. After removal of 0 bases from V and 2 bases from J, the junction contained 6 bases not matched to a gene. CDR3 DNA: TGCGCCAGCAGCCAAGATGGAGCGGGAGCAGCCTACGAGCAGTACTTC. Its translation: CASSQDGAGAAYEQYF.

Note on this clone: One end of the junction varies from germline; a read error may be responsible. The V call is TRBV12-3 or TRBV12-4, the J call TRBJ2-7; tentative D call: TRBD2 (6 bases). This CDR3 contains 13 residues. CDR3 in amino acids: CASSLQLTGAVNF. The CDR3 DNA sequence: TGTGCCAGCAGTTTGCAGTTGACGGGAGCCGTAAACTTC.

The genes are TRBV28 and TRBJ1-3, with D unclear. Germline loops: CDR1 MDHEN, CDR2 SYDVKM. The V gene lost 4 bases and the J gene lost 2 bases, with 15 bases spanning the gap. There are 16 residues in the CDR3. The CDR3 loop is CASSSHPTAPGNTIYF. The CDR3 DNA sequence: TGTGCCAGCAGTTCCCACCCTACTGCCCCTGGAAACACCATATATTTT.

This chain uses TRBV19 with TRBJ2-1, with D maybe TRBD2 (5 bases). Germline V gene lookup returns CDR1 LNHDA and CDR2 SQIVND (reference sequence). This CDR3 contains 13 residues. Trimming took 2 bases from V and 15 from J, leaving 17 bases between them. DNA of the CDR3: TGTGCCAGTAGTATAAGCGGACCAATCCCAGGGTTCTTC. Its protein is CASSISGPIPGFF.

The chain recombines TRBV20-1 with TRBJ2-2; tentative D call: TRBD2 (6 bases). The CDR3 covers 15 residues. V was cut by 3 bases and J by 0 bases, with 11 bases left in between. The germline V gene has CDR1 DFQATT and CDR2 SNEGSKA (reference sequence). The CDR3 spells CSASFGGPNTGELFF. CDR3 nucleotides: TGCAGTGCTAGTTTCGGGGGTCCGAACACCGGGGAGCTGTTTTTT.

V and J are TRBV12-3 or TRBV12-4 and TRBJ2-1; no clear D. The CDR3 totals 11 residues. V was trimmed by 6 bases and J by 10 bases, leaving 10 bases between them. The CDR3 DNA follows: TGTGCCAGCAGCTTCACACCAGAGCAGTTCTTC. Protein: CASSFTPEQFF.